This entry concerns a single T cell receptor (beta chain). This clonotype showed up just a few times. Its antigen remains undetermined. Per-base quality was not reported, and no clone a single base away is much larger than it. Library prep was done by 5' RACE. TCRdb records NextSeq 500 as the sequencer. In the TCR library protocol, a unique molecular identifier was attached to each TCR cDNA molecule so that PCR and sequencing errors could be corrected. Per the authors' processing: TCR identification, UMI-based error correction and CDR3 extraction were performed with Decombinator tools. Expanded TCRs were defined as those above a frequency of 2 per 1,000, corresponding to the top 1% of the tumor frequency distribution. Expanded tumor TCRs were classed as regional if statistically deemed absent (corrected P<0.05) from at least one tumor region, otherwise ubiquitous. Rényi diversity was computed with the R vegan package after subsampling each repertoire 100 times to 5,000 TCRs. CDR3 similarity networks were built from amino acid triplet string-kernel similarity, connecting CDR3s with pairwise similarity above 0.82. Using fastp at Q25 and MiXCR, TCRdb reprocessed the public reads and kept productive beta chains. CDR3 protein sequences are deduplicated, and each keeps its most common genes and DNA. The V and J calls, along with clone size, are taken from TCRdb and not from the paper's own processing. A total of 13,000 to 15,000 distinct CDR3 sequences appear in this sample, approximately 4.5% of them only once. About 18% of the sample is held by the ten biggest clonotypes.

The source of the sample is a study of spatial heterogeneity in lung cancer (dated by TCRdb to about 2019). Regarding the study in general: Beta-chain transcripts were consistently detected in greater numbers than alpha-chain transcripts, which likely reflects a higher abundance of beta-chain transcripts. Both alpha and beta chains were TCR-sequenced in samples taken at surgery, namely 220 tumor regions, 63 to 70 matched nontumor lung samples and some 53 PBMC samples. In the raw uncorrected reads, each unique combination of TCR and UMI appeared more than ten times on average. The study quantitatively compared TCR alpha and beta repertoires across multiple tumor regions, matched nontumor lung and blood in non-small cell lung cancer. Nonsynonymous mutation counts, determined by whole-exome sequencing of tumor tissue, were related to TCR repertoire features. TCR transcript counts in tumor regions correlated strongly with a T cell transcriptional module score from matched bulk RNA-seq.

The sample's time point label, in plain terms: sample taken at primary tumor resection. Donors were 72 patients with early-stage, untreated non-small cell lung cancer from the lung TRACERx cohort. TCR sequencing used whole RNA extracted from tumor and nontumor lung tissue, or from cryopreserved PBMC samples, without cell sorting. Only patients for whom sufficient RNA was available from at least two tumor regions were selected for TCR sequencing. A lung pathologist reviewed the tumor and adjacent nontumor lung specimens before the specimens were selected. Looking up the germline V gene yields CDR1 SGHVS and CDR2 FQNEAQ. V loses 1 base at its end and J loses 0 bases; junction bases beyond the gene matches: 3. The CDR3 goes from the cysteine to the phenylalanine over 16 residues. Just the 48-base CDR3 DNA is kept, in frame starting at base 1. The paper as a whole reports these results and caveats: Confirming at a functional level the hypothesis that regional TCRs recognize regional mutations was considered to require additional single-cell paired TCR alpha and beta sequencing. The count of ubiquitous expanded TCRs correlated with the count of ubiquitous nonsynonymous mutations, and the count of regional expanded TCRs correlated with the count of regional nonsynonymous mutations. TCR-seq was estimated to cover only approximately 6.6% of tumor T cells for alpha chains and approximately 12% for beta chains. The tumor nonsynonymous mutation count correlated with the number of expanded intratumoral alpha and beta TCRs.

Source: lung tumor tissue, taken at surgery. The receptor's source is a female donor with early-stage non-small cell lung cancer. The sequence links TRBV7-8 to TRBJ2-5, and TRBD2 matches 9 of the central bases. DNA sequence: TGTGCCAGCAGCTTAGATATAGCGGGGGACCAAGAGACCCAGTACTTC. This codes for CASSLDIAGDQETQYF. The CDR3, completed at both ends by the reference TRBV7-8 and TRBJ2-5 genes, gives the full variable domain GAGVSQSPRYKVAKRGQDVALRCDPISGHVSLFWYQQALGQGPEFLTYFQNEAQLDKSGLPSDRFFAERPEGSVSTLKIQRTQQEDSAVYLCASSLDIAGDQETQYFGPGTRLLVL.